This T cell receptor beta chain was obtained from a study of vaccination and CD4 T cells after COVID-19. Trimming removed 6 bases at V and 2 bases at J, with 19 bases between. The CDR3 runs 16 residues. In germline, CDR1 is MNHNS, CDR2 SASEGT. Cultured CD4+ T-cell DNA underwent Oncomine TCR Beta short-read sequencing. MiXCR, applied by TCRdb to the PCR reads, yields one record per CDR3 protein. Counted here are 20,000 to 30,000 distinct CDR3 sequences, around half occurring once; the ten biggest clones make up 28%. Treatment meaning: approximately nine-day PBMC culture with coronavirus spike peptide pools or control peptides (ViraFEST assay). This clonotype was seen only a few times. Its matching antigen is unknown.

This specimen consisted of CD4+ T cells from blood, cultured in vitro, obtained before SARS-CoV-2 vaccination. This rearrangement joins TRBV6-1 to TRBJ1-2; TRBD1 might be the D (6 bases). This clonotype originated in a human donor who received a COVID-19 vaccine. The CDR3 loop reads CASSKRADRINYGYTF. CDR3 sequence (DNA): TGTGCCAGCAGCAAGCGCGCTGACAGGATAAACTATGGCTACACCTTC.